Below are 6 T cell receptor beta chains sequenced from a single sample in a study of blood T cell repertoires in COVID-19. The protocol was immunoSEQ multiplex PCR, while the TCRdb copy is restricted to in-frame clones and leaves out a portion. The table has 35,000 to 50,000 clones, 82% seen once. The sample comprised peripheral blood. These receptors were taken from a woman between 70 and 85 years old with acute or convalescent COVID-19.

This rearrangement joins TRBV18 to TRBJ1-5, with 9 positions matching TRBD1. V was pared by 5 bases and J by 7 bases, with 9 bases of the junction left unmatched. The CDR3 extends over 15 amino acids. Germline V CDR1 and CDR2: KGHSH, LQKENI. The CDR3 region is CASSSQKGQGQPQHF. As DNA, the CDR3 is TGTGCCAGCTCATCGCAAAAGGGACAGGGCCAGCCCCAGCATTTT.

CDR3 nucleotides: TGCGCCAGCAGCTTGTTAACAGAAGAACAAGAGACCCAGTACTTC. Its protein is CASSLLTEEQETQYF. The chain joins TRBV5-1 to TRBJ2-5; the D is unclear. Trimming took off 1 base at V and 2 bases at J, with 12 bases between the two ends. In germline, CDR1 is SGHRS, CDR2 YFSETQ. The CDR3 runs 15 residues.

This chain links TRBV11-2 with TRBJ2-1; weak D call: TRBD2 (6 bases). CDR3 length: 14 amino acids. Germline V lookup: CDR1 SGHAT, CDR2 FQNNGV. V lost 4 bases, J lost 6 bases, and 13 bases lay in between. The CDR3 here is CASSSGAGINEQFF. The CDR3 DNA is TGTGCCAGCAGCTCCGGGGCGGGAATCAATGAGCAGTTCTTC.

Only a few counts were recorded for this clone. The rearrangement links TRBV7-2 to TRBJ2-1; tentative D call: TRBD2 (6 bases). Germline V gene data show CDR1 as SGHTA and CDR2 as FQGNSA. Trimming stripped 3 bases from V and 1 base from J, with 10 bases between. CDR3 length equals 15 residues. CDR3 loop: CASSFLANSYNEQFF. CDR3 nucleotide sequence: TGTGCCAGCAGCTTCCTAGCGAATTCCTACAATGAGCAGTTCTTC.

This chain links TRBV5-6 with TRBJ2-5; no clear D gene. V was shortened by 2 bases and J by 2 bases, with 10 bases between the two germline ends. The germline gives CDR1 SGHDT, CDR2 YYEEEE. The CDR3 has 14 amino acids. The CDR3 DNA reads as TGTGCCAGCAGCTTATTTCACAGTCAAGAGACCCAGTACTTC. It is translated as CASSLFHSQETQYF.

The genes are TRBV6-5 and TRBJ2-5, with 8 bases lining up with TRBD2. The CDR3 loop spans 14 amino acids. Losses at the gene ends were 2 bases for V and 4 bases for J; bases not matched to a gene: 3. Germline loops: CDR1 MNHEY, CDR2 SVGAGI. CDR3 amino acids: CASSYSGSRETQYF. Here the CDR3 DNA reads TGTGCCAGCAGTTACAGCGGGAGCCGAGAGACCCAGTACTTC.